The clone carrying this T cell receptor (beta chain) appeared many times. This sample stems from a study of T-cell reconstitution after alpha-beta-depleted transplantation in children. Trimming left V 4 bases short and J 1 base short, with 8 bases between. This CDR3 has 13 amino acids. Germline CDR1 and CDR2: SQVTM and ANQGSEA. As it was prepared, the TCRbeta library received unique molecular identifiers. Each CDR3 protein is one row after TCRdb ran MiXCR on the PCR reads. Of approximately 400,000 distinct CDR3 sequences in the sample, 11% were seen once. The source of this sequence is a human donor who donated a stem cell graft to a child with acute myeloid leukemia. The V and J genes are TRBV29-1 and TRBJ2-4, with D perhaps TRBD2 (5 bases). The source material was PBMCs from the stem cell graft donor, sampled from the stem cell graft. This CDR3 is CSVAGNAKNIQYF. CDR3 bases: TGCAGCGTTGCCGGGAATGCCAAAAACATTCAGTACTTC.